These 14 T cell receptor beta chains share one sample of origin, sequenced in a study of response to subunit inactivated influenza vaccine. TCRdb reprocessed the RT-PCR reads with MiXCR, giving one entry per CDR3 protein. Of 560,000 or so distinct CDR3 sequences in the sample, less than 8% were seen once. Here the sequenced sample was PBMCs from blood, taken approximately 25 months after vaccination. The receptor set was obtained from a man in his fifties or sixties who received an inactivated influenza vaccine.

This clonotype was counted a few times. The gene calls are TRBV28 and TRBJ2-7; 9 positions agree with TRBD1. V shed 3 bases and J 6 bases; nucleotides not matched to a gene: 9. CDR3 length: 15 amino acids. The germline gives CDR1 MDHEN, CDR2 SYDVKM. The CDR3 is CASSLTGTGNVEQYF. The CDR3, as DNA: TGTGCCAGCAGTTTGACCGGGACAGGGAACGTCGAGCAGTACTTC.

This clonotype appeared a few times. The chain couples TRBV5-1 to TRBJ2-2; D gene uncertain. The V gene lost 1 base and the J gene lost 5 bases, with 6 bases spanning the gap. CDR1 is SGHRS, CDR2 YFSETQ, per germline. This CDR3 has 13 amino acids. Here the CDR3 DNA reads TGCGCCAGCAGCTTGTCACAGACCGGGGAGCTGTTTTTT. Translation: CASSLSQTGELFF. Full variable domain (outside the CDR3, taken from reference TRBV5-1 and TRBJ2-2): KAGVTQTPRYLIKTRGQQVTLSCSPISGHRSVSWYQQTPGQGLQFLFEYFSETQRNKGNFPGRFSGRQFSNSRSEMNVSTLELGDSALYLCASSLSQTGELFFGEGSRLTVL.

In this sample, this clonotype turned up a few times. The V and J genes are TRBV5-1 and TRBJ2-7, with 8 bases matching TRBD1. V was pared by 0 bases and J by 3 bases, with 8 bases of the junction left unmatched. Germline V gene data show CDR1 as SGHRS and CDR2 as YFSETQ. The CDR3 contains 16 residues. The CDR3 sequence is CASSLGPGQDYYEQYF. The CDR3 DNA sequence: TGCGCCAGCAGCTTGGGACCGGGACAGGACTACTACGAGCAGTACTTC.

The rearrangement uses TRBV6-1 and TRBJ1-1; D is unclear. Germline V gene data show CDR1 as MNHNS and CDR2 as SASEGT. Trimming shortened V by 6 bases and J by 6 bases, and 17 bases separated the two germline ends. The CDR3 has 14 amino acids. CDR3 nucleotide sequence: TGTGCCAGCAGGTCACAACCCAGTGGGGCTGAAGCTTTCTTT. Its translation is CASRSQPSGAEAFF.

The chain couples TRBV4-1 to TRBJ1-1; TRBD1 matches at 10 bases. Trimming took 4 bases from V and 8 from J; bases not matched to a gene: 10. The CDR3 runs to 15 residues. The germline CDR1 and CDR2 sequences are MGHRA and YSYEKL. DNA of the CDR3: TGCGCCAGCAGCCTTTGGGCGACAGGGGGCCAAGAAGCTTTCTTT. Translating it yields CASSLWATGGQEAFF.

In this sample, this clonotype turned up a few times. The gene calls are TRBV20-1 and TRBJ2-2; 10 nucleotides line up with TRBD2. J was trimmed by 7 bases and V by 4 bases; bases with no gene match: 9. This CDR3 is 15 amino acids long. The germline V gene has CDR1 DFQATT and CDR2 SNEGSKA (reference sequence). The CDR3 bases are TGCAGTGCTAATGGGTATAGCGGGAGGCTCGGGGAGCTGTTTTTT. Translated: CSANGYSGRLGELFF.

This clonotype was seen at least ten times. This sequence joins TRBV6-1 and TRBJ1-4; perhaps TRBD1 as D (6 bases). The CDR3 is 15 residues long. Germline V CDR1 and CDR2: MNHNS, SASEGT. V lost 2 bases and J lost 7, with 14 bases in between. The CDR3 here is CASSETGWLGEKLFF. As DNA, the CDR3 is TGTGCCAGCAGTGAAACAGGGTGGTTGGGTGAAAAACTGTTTTTT.

This clonotype occurred many times. V and J are TRBV12-3 or TRBV12-4 and TRBJ2-7; TRBD2 agrees at 7 bases. CDR3 size: 14 residues. V lost 5 bases, J lost 3 bases, and 7 bases stayed unmatched. The CDR3: CASSLGASGYEQYF. The DNA for the CDR3 is TGTGCCAGCAGTCTTGGGGCTAGCGGCTACGAGCAGTACTTC.

The rearrangement uses TRBV20-1 and TRBJ2-4; D could derive from TRBD1 or TRBD2 (6 bases each). V lost 3 bases and J lost 8, with 17 bases in between. Germline lookup yields CDR1 DFQATT and CDR2 SNEGSKA (reference sequence). The CDR3 covers 14 residues. CDR3 DNA sequence: TGCAGTGCTAGCAGAGGGGGGCCTAAGGACATTCAGTACTTC. Its translation is CSASRGGPKDIQYF.

This clonotype was seen more than once but under ten times. The chain has TRBV6-1 and TRBJ1-5; 10 bases align to TRBD1. The J segment lost 5 bases and the V segment lost 5 bases, leaving 3 bases of the junction unmatched. Germline CDR1 MNHNS, CDR2 SASEGT. CDR3 length: 14 amino acids. CDR3 bases: TGTGCCAGCAGTAAAGGGACAGGGGATCAGCCCCAGCATTTT. This sequence encodes CASSKGTGDQPQHF.

The V call is TRBV28, the J call TRBJ2-7; D possibly uses TRBD1 or TRBD2 (6 bases each). The CDR3 is 15 residues long. V lost 3 bases and J 2 bases, leaving 14 bases between the germline ends. Germline CDR1 MDHEN, CDR2 SYDVKM. CDR3 residues: CASSFRGRGAYEQYF. CDR3 nucleotide sequence: TGTGCCAGCAGTTTTCGGGGGCGCGGGGCCTACGAGCAGTACTTC.

This clonotype appeared a few times. The rearrangement joins TRBV5-5 to TRBJ2-7; TRBD1 is a possible D gene (6 bases). Trimming stripped 0 bases from V and 5 bases from J, with 15 bases between. From germline, CDR1 is SGHKS and CDR2 YYEKEE (reference sequence). The CDR3 totals 15 residues. The CDR3 reads CASSLVGGNHHEQYF. CDR3 bases: TGTGCCAGCAGCTTGGTTGGGGGCAACCACCACGAGCAGTACTTC.

V is TRBV27 and J is TRBJ2-3, with 11 bases fitting TRBD1. The CDR3 length is 13 residues. The germline gives CDR1 MNHEY, CDR2 SMNVEV (reference sequence). V was clipped by 6 bases and J by 6 bases; unmatched bases: 2. The CDR3, as DNA: TGTGCCAGCAGAGGACAGGGGGCCGATACGCAGTATTTT. This encodes CASRGQGADTQYF.

This clonotype was seen a handful of times. The J gene is TRBJ2-3, the V gene TRBV3-1; D is perhaps TRBD1 (6 bases). This CDR3 region has 16 residues. The V end was cut by 4 bases, the J end by 8 bases, with 22 bases between. Germline V gene sequence: CDR1 LGHDT, CDR2 YNNKEL (reference sequence). CDR3 DNA sequence: TGTGCCAGCAGCCCACTCCGAGGGGGAGCGAGGAGTACGCAGTATTTT. Translated: CASSPLRGGARSTQYF.